This is a list of T cell receptor beta chains from one sample in a study of early T cells in non-severe SARS-CoV-2 infection. TCRdb recomputed calls from the 5' RACE reads with MiXCR, one row per CDR3 protein. The table has 60,000 to 75,000 distinct CDR3 sequences, about 12% seen once. The sample taken for sequencing was whole blood. The receptors shown here come from an adult who was a healthcare worker with PCR-confirmed SARS-CoV-2 infection or an uninfected control (not recorded which). Both conserved end residues are part of each CDR3. The order of the fields is D gene, clone size, J gene, V gene, CDR3 DNA, CDR3 protein. D genes are given only for firm matches. Some rows mark clone size as missing; the rest say once, few, many or name a class of expanded clone.

d_call: .; clone_size: few; j_call: TRBJ1-1; v_call: TRBV5-1; cdr3_nt: TGCGCCAGCATCAAACCGGGACAAACGAACACTGAAGCTTTCTTT; cdr3_aa: CASIKPGQTNTEAFF
d_call: .; clone_size: many; j_call: TRBJ2-5; v_call: TRBV11-2; cdr3_nt: TGTGCCAGCAGCTTAGATCGAGGAGAAGAGACCCAGTACTTC; cdr3_aa: CASSLDRGEETQYF
d_call: TRBD2; clone_size: .; j_call: TRBJ2-5; v_call: TRBV6-1; cdr3_nt: TGTGCCAGCAGTGAAGGAGCGGGACCCTTTGAGACCCAGTACTTC; cdr3_aa: CASSEGAGPFETQYF
d_call: .; clone_size: few; j_call: TRBJ2-2; v_call: TRBV29-1; cdr3_nt: TGCAGCGTTGAAGATGCGGTCAGACCCACCGGGGAGCTGTTTTTT; cdr3_aa: CSVEDAVRPTGELFF
d_call: TRBD1; clone_size: .; j_call: TRBJ2-2; v_call: TRBV5-1; cdr3_nt: TGCGCCAGCAGCCTGGGACAGGAGTACACCGGGGAGCTGTTTTTT; cdr3_aa: CASSLGQEYTGELFF
d_call: .; clone_size: few; j_call: TRBJ2-5; v_call: TRBV27; cdr3_nt: TGTGCCAGCAGTATCCAGGACAAGGAAGAGACCCAGTACTTC; cdr3_aa: CASSIQDKEETQYF
d_call: .; clone_size: .; j_call: TRBJ2-7; v_call: TRBV6-2/TRBV6-3; cdr3_nt: TGTGCCAGCAGTCGAGCCGGGTACGAGCAGTACTTC; cdr3_aa: CASSRAGYEQYF
d_call: TRBD1; clone_size: few; j_call: TRBJ2-1; v_call: TRBV29-1; cdr3_nt: TGCAGCGCCCGGACAGGGTCCCACAATGAGCAGTTCTTC; cdr3_aa: CSARTGSHNEQFF
d_call: TRBD2; clone_size: .; j_call: TRBJ2-1; v_call: TRBV29-1; cdr3_nt: TGCAGCGTTGACGTAGCGGGAGGATCTGAGCAGTTCTTC; cdr3_aa: CSVDVAGGSEQFF
d_call: TRBD1; clone_size: once; j_call: TRBJ2-6; v_call: TRBV7-8; cdr3_nt: TGTGCCAGCAGCCGGCCCGGACAGGGGGCGTCTGGGGCCAACGTCCTGACTTTC; cdr3_aa: CASSRPGQGASGANVLTF
d_call: TRBD2; clone_size: .; j_call: TRBJ2-5; v_call: TRBV10-3; cdr3_nt: TGTGCCATCAGTGACGGCCCTAGCGGGGGCCCCTACCAAGAGACCCAGTACTTC; cdr3_aa: CAISDGPSGGPYQETQYF
d_call: .; clone_size: few; j_call: TRBJ2-2; v_call: TRBV7-9; cdr3_nt: TGTGCCAGCAGCTCCGATGGGGGGACAGACCACGCGAACACCGGGGAGCTGTTTTTT; cdr3_aa: CASSSDGGTDHANTGELFF
d_call: TRBD2; clone_size: .; j_call: TRBJ2-1; v_call: TRBV5-1; cdr3_nt: TGCGCCAGCAGCTTGGTCACTAGCGGGATAAATGAGCAGTTCTTC; cdr3_aa: CASSLVTSGINEQFF
d_call: TRBD2; clone_size: many; j_call: TRBJ2-1; v_call: TRBV7-3; cdr3_nt: TGTGCCAGCAGCCCCGCCGCGGGGGGCCTATACAATGAGCAGTTCTTC; cdr3_aa: CASSPAAGGLYNEQFF
d_call: .; clone_size: many; j_call: TRBJ2-1; v_call: TRBV2; cdr3_nt: TGTGCCAGCAGTGAAGGAAGGGTTTTCTATGAGCAGTTCTTC; cdr3_aa: CASSEGRVFYEQFF
d_call: TRBD1; clone_size: few; j_call: TRBJ1-4; v_call: TRBV4-2; cdr3_nt: TGTGCCAGCAGCCAGGGACAGGGTCTTGAAAAACTGTTTTTT; cdr3_aa: CASSQGQGLEKLFF
d_call: .; clone_size: many; j_call: TRBJ2-3; v_call: TRBV10-3; cdr3_nt: TGTGCCATCAGTGATCGCTGGAAAAGCACAGATACGCAGTATTTT; cdr3_aa: CAISDRWKSTDTQYF
d_call: .; clone_size: .; j_call: TRBJ2-5; v_call: TRBV21-1; cdr3_nt: TGTGCCAGCAGCAAAACCCCCTGGGACACCCGGTACCAAGAGACCCAGTACTTC; cdr3_aa: CASSKTPWDTRYQETQYF
d_call: .; clone_size: .; j_call: TRBJ2-5; v_call: TRBV9; cdr3_nt: TGTGCCAGCAGCGTTCAGGGGCACTCGGAGACCCAGTACTTC; cdr3_aa: CASSVQGHSETQYF
d_call: .; clone_size: few; j_call: TRBJ2-1; v_call: TRBV11-2; cdr3_nt: TGTGCCAGCAGCATCGGGACCCTGGATGAGCAGTTCTTC; cdr3_aa: CASSIGTLDEQFF
d_call: .; clone_size: few; j_call: TRBJ2-7; v_call: TRBV6-5; cdr3_nt: TGTGCCAGCAGTGTCGGTCGCACCTACGAGCAGTACTTC; cdr3_aa: CASSVGRTYEQYF
d_call: .; clone_size: many; j_call: TRBJ1-3; v_call: TRBV14; cdr3_nt: TGTGCCAGCAGCCAAGAATTGCGCCTATCTGGAAACACCATATATTTT; cdr3_aa: CASSQELRLSGNTIYF
d_call: TRBD2; clone_size: .; j_call: TRBJ2-3; v_call: TRBV14; cdr3_nt: TGTGCCAGCAGCCACGGAATAGCGGGGTCGACAGATACGCAGTATTTT; cdr3_aa: CASSHGIAGSTDTQYF
d_call: .; clone_size: .; j_call: TRBJ2-3; v_call: TRBV29-1; cdr3_nt: TGCAGCGTTGAAGGGGGCAGGGGCTCAGATACGCAGTATTTT; cdr3_aa: CSVEGGRGSDTQYF
d_call: TRBD1; clone_size: .; j_call: TRBJ1-1; v_call: TRBV3-1; cdr3_nt: TGTGCCAGCAGCCGGGACAGTAACACTGAAGCTTTCTTT; cdr3_aa: CASSRDSNTEAFF
d_call: TRBD1; clone_size: .; j_call: TRBJ2-1; v_call: TRBV24-1; cdr3_nt: TGTGCCACCAGTGATTTCTCCGGGACAGAGAATGAGCAGTTCTTC; cdr3_aa: CATSDFSGTENEQFF
d_call: .; clone_size: few; j_call: TRBJ2-1; v_call: TRBV20-1; cdr3_nt: TGCAGTGCTAGTTCTCCCTTCCAAGCTGAGCAGTTCTTC; cdr3_aa: CSASSPFQAEQFF
d_call: .; clone_size: few; j_call: TRBJ2-1; v_call: TRBV18; cdr3_nt: TGTGCCAGCTCACCACCTAAAATCCATGGGGAGCAGTTCTTC; cdr3_aa: CASSPPKIHGEQFF
d_call: TRBD1; clone_size: .; j_call: TRBJ2-7; v_call: TRBV11-2; cdr3_nt: TGTGCCAGCAGCTTCCACTGGACAGGTCGGGTCGACTTC; cdr3_aa: CASSFHWTGRVDF
d_call: .; clone_size: .; j_call: TRBJ2-3; v_call: TRBV18; cdr3_nt: TGTGCCAGCGCCGAGAGCCCATGGGGCACAGATACGCAGTATTTT; cdr3_aa: CASAESPWGTDTQYF
d_call: .; clone_size: few; j_call: TRBJ2-7; v_call: TRBV4-2; cdr3_nt: TGTGCCAGCAGCCAAGGCACGGGAGATTACGAGCAGTACTTC; cdr3_aa: CASSQGTGDYEQYF
d_call: .; clone_size: .; j_call: TRBJ2-4; v_call: TRBV4-2; cdr3_nt: TGTGCCAGCAGCCAACGACAGGAGTCAGGCATTCAGTACTTC; cdr3_aa: CASSQRQESGIQYF
d_call: .; clone_size: few; j_call: TRBJ2-3; v_call: TRBV18; cdr3_nt: TGTGCCAGCTCACACGCAGGGACAGATACGCAGTATTTT; cdr3_aa: CASSHAGTDTQYF
d_call: TRBD1; clone_size: many; j_call: TRBJ2-7; v_call: TRBV5-4; cdr3_nt: TGTGCCAGCAGCTTGTTTGGACAGGGCCCCCACGAGCAGTACTTC; cdr3_aa: CASSLFGQGPHEQYF
d_call: .; clone_size: .; j_call: TRBJ1-3; v_call: TRBV18; cdr3_nt: TGTGCCAGCTCACCGCAGAGCTCTGAAAACACCATATATTTT; cdr3_aa: CASSPQSSENTIYF
d_call: .; clone_size: many; j_call: TRBJ2-4; v_call: TRBV6-2/TRBV6-3; cdr3_nt: TGTGCCAGCAGTTTCCTCGGGATATGGAACAAAAACATTCAGTACTTC; cdr3_aa: CASSFLGIWNKNIQYF
d_call: .; clone_size: many; j_call: TRBJ2-3; v_call: TRBV7-6; cdr3_nt: TGTGCCAGCAGCGTCGGGATCTTGGGCACAGATACGCAGTATTTT; cdr3_aa: CASSVGILGTDTQYF
d_call: .; clone_size: few; j_call: TRBJ2-2; v_call: TRBV3-1; cdr3_nt: TGTGCCAGCAGCCAAGATGGGTACGACACCGGGGAGCTGTTTTTT; cdr3_aa: CASSQDGYDTGELFF
d_call: .; clone_size: .; j_call: TRBJ1-2; v_call: TRBV20-1; cdr3_nt: TGCAGTGCTAGGGGGGGAGGTAACAACTATGGCTACACCTTC; cdr3_aa: CSARGGGNNYGYTF
d_call: .; clone_size: many; j_call: TRBJ1-5; v_call: TRBV30; cdr3_nt: TGTGCCTGGAGTGTAGGGAACAATCAGCCCCAGCATTTT; cdr3_aa: CAWSVGNNQPQHF
d_call: .; clone_size: .; j_call: TRBJ1-3; v_call: TRBV7-9; cdr3_nt: TGTGCCAGCAGCTCCTGGCGAAACACCATATATTTT; cdr3_aa: CASSSWRNTIYF
d_call: .; clone_size: .; j_call: TRBJ1-2; v_call: TRBV7-8; cdr3_nt: TGTGCCAGCAGCTTAGATTCCAGGGTAGGGCGCGGCTACACCTTC; cdr3_aa: CASSLDSRVGRGYTF
d_call: .; clone_size: few; j_call: TRBJ2-3; v_call: TRBV7-2; cdr3_nt: TGTGCCAGCAGGACGCAAGGGGCCACAGATACGCAGTATTTT; cdr3_aa: CASRTQGATDTQYF
d_call: TRBD2; clone_size: .; j_call: TRBJ2-1; v_call: TRBV29-1; cdr3_nt: TGCAGCGTTGATCCGTTGCGGGGGTCTTACAATGAGCAGTTCTTC; cdr3_aa: CSVDPLRGSYNEQFF
d_call: TRBD2; clone_size: .; j_call: TRBJ2-7; v_call: TRBV4-3; cdr3_nt: TGCGCCAGCAGCCAAGATCTGGGTAGCGGGAGTTACGAGCAGTACTTC; cdr3_aa: CASSQDLGSGSYEQYF
d_call: TRBD2; clone_size: many; j_call: TRBJ2-7; v_call: TRBV11-2; cdr3_nt: TGTGCCAGCAGCTTCTTCCAAGCGGGGAACTACTACGAGCAGTACTTC; cdr3_aa: CASSFFQAGNYYEQYF